The clone carrying this TCR beta chain was picked up one time. The target antigen is unknown. CDR1 is MNHEY and CDR2 is SVGAGI in the germline V gene. V was shortened by 7 bases and J by 2 bases, with 11 bases between the two germline ends. The CDR3 is 13 amino acids. The sample originates from a study of T cell responses to AZD1222 COVID-19 vaccine. Overall study findings and caveats: Two doses of AZD1222 preceded a rise in Spike-specific TCR breadth and depth. Along spike, vaccine-associated CD4 TCRs were found throughout, with dominance at 160-218 and 743-854.

The table came from immunoSEQ multiplex PCR; TCRdb's copy has only in-frame clones and leaves some out. There are roughly 150,000 clones in the sample; 90% occur only once, and approximately 1.6% lies in the top ten. Sequenced here: peripheral blood, sampled 28 days after the second AZD1222 dose. The origin of this receptor is an adult who received the AZD1222 COVID-19 vaccine. V is TRBV6-5 and J is TRBJ1-2; no reliable D call. CDR3 sequence: CASKNKGNYGYTF. The CDR3 region has the DNA TGTGCCAGCAAAAATAAGGGAAACTATGGCTACACCTTC.